The present entry profiles one T cell receptor beta chain with its context. The data originate from a study of human T cells and chemical hapten exposure. Study information: Each patch test put 0.01% DPC on the upper back, and results were read at 6 days.

TCRdb reprocessed the RACE reads with MiXCR, giving one entry per CDR3 protein. This sample has some 120,000 distinct CDR3 sequences, with roughly 12% found just once. Time point here: patch test 1, 2 weeks after DPC sensitization. Described treatment: therapeutic diphenylcyclopropenone sensitization with weekly scalp DPC. The ends lost 5 bases at V and 9 bases at J; junction bases unmatched: 7. There are 13 residues in the CDR3. The V gene's germline CDR1 is SNHLY and CDR2 FYNNEI. V gene TRBV2 combines with J gene TRBJ1-1, with TRBD1 matching 9 bases. The source material was whole blood, sampled in connection with sensitization to the hapten diphenylcyclopropenone (DPC). The receptor comes from a woman in her forties or fifties with alopecia areata. Some clones in this sample may be carry-over from other donors' samples. The CDR3 sequence is CASSSRQGGQAFF. Here the CDR3 DNA reads TGTGCCAGCAGTTCCAGACAGGGGGGACAAGCTTTCTTT.